Listed below are T cell receptor beta chains from one sample, sequenced in a study of Ad26.COV2.S vaccination and SARS-CoV-2 variants. Data came from immunoSEQ multiplex PCR; TCRdb stores just in-frame clones and leaves some out. The sample shows about 420,000 clones, 70% to 90% of them seen only once. This sample comprised peripheral blood, obtained in a trial of Ad26.COV2.S vaccine versus placebo. All receptors derive from a person between 18 and 59 years old who received the Ad26.COV2.S COVID-19 vaccine or a placebo. Each CDR3 is given with its conserved first and last residue. D genes are given only for firm matches. Only part of the rows carry a size: once, few, many, or a class if the clone is expanded.

V gene,J gene,D gene,clone size,CDR3 DNA,CDR3 protein
TRBV4-3,TRBJ1-2,NA,few,TGCGCCAGCAGCCAAGATCCTTCCGGGACGGCGGGCTACACCTTC,CASSQDPSGTAGYTF
TRBV27,TRBJ2-7,NA,NA,TGTGCCAGCAGTTTAGCGGGACGCAGCTTCTACGAGCAGTACTTC,CASSLAGRSFYEQYF
TRBV28,TRBJ1-1,NA,few,TGTGCCAGCAGTCTCCCTGAGGACAAGGTGAACACTGAAGCTTTCTTT,CASSLPEDKVNTEAFF
TRBV11-2,TRBJ1-2,TRBD1,NA,TGTGCCAGCAGCTCCCCGGGGACAGGGGGAGCGCACGGCTATGGCTACACCTTC,CASSSPGTGGAHGYGYTF
TRBV29-1,TRBJ1-4,NA,NA,TGCAGCGTTGAAGATATGGGGGGGGAAAAACTGTTTTTT,CSVEDMGGEKLFF
TRBV11-2,TRBJ1-2,NA,NA,TGTGCCAGCAGCCCCTCACCGGAGGACTATGGCTACACCTTC,CASSPSPEDYGYTF
TRBV6-5,TRBJ1-4,NA,NA,TGTGCCAGCACCCTAAGTCGGGGAACTAATGAAAAACTGTTTTTT,CASTLSRGTNEKLFF
TRBV7-9,TRBJ2-7,NA,once,TGTGCCAGCAGCTTTGGGATAAACTACGAGCAGTACTTC,CASSFGINYEQYF
TRBV5-6,TRBJ1-4,NA,NA,TGTGCCAGCAGCTTGGTAGGCCAACGTCCTGTGTCTAATGAAAAACTGTTTTTT,CASSLVGQRPVSNEKLFF
TRBV5-1,TRBJ2-2,TRBD2,NA,TGCGCCAGCAGCTTGTACCCTAGCGGGGGAGGGAGCACCGGGGAGCTGTTTTTT,CASSLYPSGGGSTGELFF
TRBV7-2,TRBJ2-7,TRBD2,NA,TGTGCCAGTTCGGGACTAGTTCGTTACGAGCAGTACTTC,CASSGLVRYEQYF
TRBV7-2,TRBJ2-7,NA,NA,TGTGCCAGCAGCTTAGAATCGTACTCCTACGAGCAGTACTTC,CASSLESYSYEQYF
TRBV29-1,TRBJ1-1,TRBD1,NA,TGCAGCGTAGATAGGACAGGGCAGAACACTGAAGCTTTCTTT,CSVDRTGQNTEAFF
TRBV9,TRBJ2-7,TRBD1,NA,TGTGCCAGCAGCCCAGCCCCCGACAGGGCCTACGAGCAGTACTTC,CASSPAPDRAYEQYF
TRBV27,TRBJ1-1,NA,NA,TGTGCCAGCAGTTTAAAACCCTACGGGAACACTGAAGCTTTCTTT,CASSLKPYGNTEAFF
TRBV4-2,TRBJ2-7,NA,NA,TGTGCCAGCAGCCAAGCCCTAGACATCTCCTACGAGCAGTACTTC,CASSQALDISYEQYF
TRBV7-9,TRBJ2-7,NA,NA,TGTGCCAGCAGCTTAGGTCCGGGGGCGCAGTACTTC,CASSLGPGAQYF
TRBV3-1/TRBV3-2,TRBJ1-1,TRBD1,NA,TGTGCCAGCAGCCACCGGGACAGGGGGAACACTGAAGCTTTCTTT,CASSHRDRGNTEAFF
TRBV3-1/TRBV3-2,TRBJ2-1,TRBD2,NA,TGTGCCAGCAGCCCGCTTAGCGGGGTCCCCTCGAGGAATGAGCAGTTCTTC,CASSPLSGVPSRNEQFF
TRBV7-2,TRBJ2-5,NA,NA,TGTGCCAGCAGCTTAGATGGACTCCAAGAGACCCAGTACTTC,CASSLDGLQETQYF
TRBV7-9,TRBJ1-3,NA,NA,TGTGCCAGCAGCTTGATCAGGGGAGCGGGAAACACCATATATTTT,CASSLIRGAGNTIYF
TRBV7-3,TRBJ2-3,NA,once,TGTGCCAGCAGCCCCCCTGGCACAGATACGCAGTATTTT,CASSPPGTDTQYF
TRBV19,TRBJ2-7,TRBD1,few,TGTGCCAGTAGTATAGTCTGGACAGGAAACTACGAGCAGTACTTC,CASSIVWTGNYEQYF
TRBV19,TRBJ1-5,NA,NA,TGTGCCAGTAGTAGCAGATTCCAACAGGGAAATCAGCCCCAGCATTTT,CASSSRFQQGNQPQHF
TRBV19,TRBJ1-5,TRBD1,NA,TGTGCCGCCGGACAGGGTACTAGGAGCAATCAGCCCCAGCATTTT,CAAGQGTRSNQPQHF
TRBV9,TRBJ1-3,TRBD1,NA,TGTGCCAGCAGCGTAGGGGGACAGGGGAACACCATATATTTT,CASSVGGQGNTIYF
TRBV4-1,TRBJ2-4,NA,once,TGCGCCAGCAGCCAACAACCTCGAGGGACATCGGTGAAAAACATTCAGTACTTC,CASSQQPRGTSVKNIQYF
TRBV19,TRBJ2-1,TRBD1,NA,TGTGCCAGTAGTACCGGGACAGGGATAAACAATGAGCAGTTCTTC,CASSTGTGINNEQFF
TRBV6-2/TRBV6-3,TRBJ2-3,NA,NA,TGTGCCAGCAGTTCCCTAGCCTATACGCAGTATTTT,CASSSLAYTQYF
TRBV7-9,TRBJ1-5,NA,NA,TGTGCCAGCAGCTCTCGAGGGGATCATAGCAATCAGCCCCAGCATTTT,CASSSRGDHSNQPQHF
TRBV7-2,TRBJ1-5,NA,NA,TGTGCCAGCAGCCTGAAGGTTAATAGCAATCAGCCCCAGCATTTT,CASSLKVNSNQPQHF
TRBV5-1,TRBJ1-2,TRBD1,NA,TGCGCCAGCAGCCAGGGGGCGAGTGAGGTCTATGGCTACACCTTC,CASSQGASEVYGYTF